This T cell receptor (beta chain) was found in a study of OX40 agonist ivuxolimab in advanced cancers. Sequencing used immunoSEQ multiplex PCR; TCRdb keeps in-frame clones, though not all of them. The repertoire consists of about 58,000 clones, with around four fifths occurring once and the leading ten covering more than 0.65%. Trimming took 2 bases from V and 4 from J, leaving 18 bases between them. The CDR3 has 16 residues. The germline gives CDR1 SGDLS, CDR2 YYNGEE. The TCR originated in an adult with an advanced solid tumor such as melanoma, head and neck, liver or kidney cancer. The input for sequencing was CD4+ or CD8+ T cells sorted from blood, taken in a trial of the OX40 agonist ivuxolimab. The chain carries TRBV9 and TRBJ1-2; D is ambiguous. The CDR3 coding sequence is TGTGCCAGCAGCGTTTTTGATAATCCGGGTACCTATGGCTACACCTTC. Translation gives CASSVFDNPGTYGYTF.